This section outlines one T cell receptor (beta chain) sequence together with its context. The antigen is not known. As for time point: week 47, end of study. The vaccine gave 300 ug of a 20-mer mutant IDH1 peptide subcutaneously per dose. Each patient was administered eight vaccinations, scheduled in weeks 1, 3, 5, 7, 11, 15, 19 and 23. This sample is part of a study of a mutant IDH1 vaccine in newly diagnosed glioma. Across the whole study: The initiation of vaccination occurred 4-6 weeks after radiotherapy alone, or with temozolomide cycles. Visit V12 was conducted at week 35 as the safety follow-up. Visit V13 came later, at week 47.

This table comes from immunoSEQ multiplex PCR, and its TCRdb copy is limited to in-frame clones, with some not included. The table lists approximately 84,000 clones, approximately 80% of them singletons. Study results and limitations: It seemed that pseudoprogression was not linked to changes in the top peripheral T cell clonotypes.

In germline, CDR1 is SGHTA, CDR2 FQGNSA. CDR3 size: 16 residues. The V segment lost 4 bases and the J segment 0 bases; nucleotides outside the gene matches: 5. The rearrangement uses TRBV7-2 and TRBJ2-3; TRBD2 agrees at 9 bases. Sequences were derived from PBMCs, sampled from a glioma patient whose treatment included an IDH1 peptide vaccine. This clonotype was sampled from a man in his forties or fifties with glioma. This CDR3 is CASSSGTSLSTDTQYF. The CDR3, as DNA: TGTGCCAGCAGCTCTGGGACTAGCCTGAGCACAGATACGCAGTATTTT.